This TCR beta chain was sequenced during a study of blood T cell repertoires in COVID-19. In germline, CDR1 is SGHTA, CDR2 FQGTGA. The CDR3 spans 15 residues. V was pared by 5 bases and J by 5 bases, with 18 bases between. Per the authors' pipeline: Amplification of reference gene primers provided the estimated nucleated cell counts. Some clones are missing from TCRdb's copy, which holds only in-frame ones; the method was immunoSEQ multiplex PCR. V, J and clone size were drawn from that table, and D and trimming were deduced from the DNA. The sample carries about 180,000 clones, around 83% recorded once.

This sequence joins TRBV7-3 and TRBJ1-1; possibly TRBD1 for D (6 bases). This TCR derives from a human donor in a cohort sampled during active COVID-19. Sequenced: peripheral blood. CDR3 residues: CASSPAGGAGTEAFF. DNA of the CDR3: TGTGCCAGCAGCCCTGCGGGGGGGGCAGGGACTGAAGCTTTCTTT.